This T cell receptor (beta chain) was captured in a study of T cell repertoires in breast cancer (dated by TCRdb to between 2015 and 2016). Study-wide context: Tumors, lymph nodes and peripheral blood lymphocytes from breast cancer patients were profiled in the study, along with peripheral blood from healthy control donors. On average, sequencing produced about 500,000 sequences per sample and about 10 reads per input cell. The majority of the approximately 23 patient tumors analyzed for shared TCRs were ER+/PR+. Because breast cancer has a low mutational burden and common mutations are rare, the study reasoned that TCRs shared between breast cancer patients would target shared antigens. The controls were nine healthy donors whose age range was similar to that of the patients. Blood samples were separated by Ficoll, whereas tumor-free lymph nodes were processed without any enzymatic digestion. Tumors and tumor-involved lymph nodes were minced, digested with Liberase and DNase, and then passed through 70-um and 40-um filters. The paper as a whole reports these results and caveats: Emulsion RT-PCR was considered qualitative rather than quantitative, since transcript abundance and primer differences skewed clone recovery. Shared TCRs were encoded by various nucleotide sequences, which suggests selection and expansion based on antigen. Approximately 18 TCR pairs were shared across seven or more patient tumors and were rarely found in control blood, which suggests possible tumor specificity. Genuine antitumor clones may have been missed because singleton TCRs were discarded and only part of each tumor was sampled. Sentinel lymph nodes involved by tumor shared about fourfold more TCRs with matched tumor repertoires than tumor-free nodes did (approximately 7.2% versus 1.8%).

Paired alpha-beta TCRs of CD8+ T cells were analyzed using an expanded emulsion RT-PCR method with primers for all TCR V genes. Before emulsion RT-PCR, CD8+ T cells were isolated using a CD8 positive selection kit and then incubated overnight in about 10 IU/mL IL-2. Notes on this clonotype: No cognate antigen has been identified for it. No qualities accompany the bases; no much larger clone lies one base away.

Library construction relied on emulsion pairing. Unpaired genes were suppressed by a second nested PCR containing blocking oligos, after which a third nested PCR added Illumina adaptors and barcodes. Each emulsion RT-PCR master mix held roughly 4,500-260,000 T cells and included C-region, Stepout and V-region primers. The emulsions were generated using the Micellula Emulsion and Purification Kit, and the RT-PCR was run with Qiagen OneStep RT-PCR reagents. Pooled libraries were sequenced on an Illumina MiSeq with paired-end 2 x 250 reads. In the original analysis: Read pairs were joined in Galaxy and clipped at the engineered overlap into separate alpha and beta files; unclipped reads were discarded. Alpha-beta pairs were assigned with CompleteTCR, a MiTCR-based pipeline that links chains sharing read cluster identifiers using an R script. TCR sequences seen only once, which were about 1-3.3%, were removed as potential sequencing errors. Starting from the raw public reads, TCRdb applied fastp trimming at Q25, assembled clones with MiXCR and retained in-frame beta chains. Each CDR3 protein gets just one entry, which takes the most common genes and DNA from the rows behind it. TCRdb's processing, not the study's, gives the V and J calls here. This sample has about 40,000 distinct CDR3 sequences in its table, and roughly 42% of those were observed once. Less than 70% of the sample rests with the top ten.

Specimen: CD8+ T cells. This clonotype originated in a pool of human donors with breast cancer or a healthy control (not recorded which).

For the CDR3, the sequence is CASSLDRGDIQYF. Read as DNA, the sequence is TGTGCCAGCAGCTTGGACAGGGGGGACATTCAGTACTTC. The V gene is TRBV7-9 and the J gene is TRBJ2-4; 10 junctional bases match TRBD1. Here V drops 3 bases and J drops 8 bases, and the junction holds 1 base not matched to any gene. As encoded in the germline V gene (reference sequence), CDR1 is SEHNR while CDR2 is FQNEAQ. Counted from cysteine to phenylalanine, this CDR3 has 13 amino acids. Of the read, only the CDR3 DNA is kept; its 39 bases are in frame from base 1.